Given below is one TCR beta chain in context. Its antigen remains unidentified. This sample was taken from a study of cytomegalovirus exposure and HLA in healthy donors. Findings and limits, study-wide: Cytomegalovirus association was listed for around 170 TCR beta chains. For cytomegalovirus status, the classifier reportedly gave diagnoses with high specificity and sensitivity.

CDR1 and CDR2 from the germline V gene are MNHEY and SVGAGI. The V end was cut by 0 bases, the J end by 0 bases, with 12 bases between. The CDR3 extends over 16 amino acids. PCR employed 60 Vbeta and 13 Jbeta primers. Assay: immunoSEQ multiplex PCR; the TCRdb copy retains only in-frame clones and omits some. This sample has some 120,000 clones, with roughly 80% found just once. This sequence originates from a middle-aged man in good health and CMV-seronegative. The sample consisted of PBMCs. The V and J genes are TRBV6-5 and TRBJ2-7; the D is unclear. CDR3 in amino acids: CASSYSAPDNSYEQYF. The DNA of the CDR3 is TGTGCCAGCAGTTACTCAGCACCAGACAACTCCTACGAGCAGTACTTC.